This TCR beta chain was obtained from a study of blood T cell repertoires in COVID-19. Whole-study context: The United States, Italy and Spain provided the acute and convalescent COVID-19 samples. Sources were T cells, B-cell-depleted T cells, or PBMCs; the material itself was cDNA or gDNA.

Original methodology: Scientists estimated how many nucleated cells there were by amplifying reference gene primers. Measured with immunoSEQ multiplex PCR; TCRdb has only the in-frame clones, and not every one. V, J and clone size are those of that table, while D and trimming were read from the DNA. The sample has roughly 62,000 clones; roughly 80% are singletons. At least ten counts were recorded for this clone. The TCR comes from an elderly woman with active or convalescent COVID-19. Sequenced input: peripheral blood.

The chain's CDR3 is CASSLGQLGRSPLHF. CDR3 in DNA: TGTGCCAGCAGCTTAGGGCAGTTGGGCCGGTCACCCCTCCACTTT. The chain carries TRBV7-6 and TRBJ1-6, with unresolved D. V lost 1 base, J lost 10 bases, and 14 bases lay in between. Germline V gives CDR1 SGHVS, CDR2 FNYEAQ. The CDR3 runs 15 residues.